These T cell receptor beta chains were read from a single sample in a study of OX40 agonist ivuxolimab in advanced cancers. Profiled with immunoSEQ multiplex PCR; TCRdb holds only in-frame clones, not every one. This sample has about 60,000 clones, with around nine tenths found just once. Specimen: CD4+ or CD8+ T cells sorted from blood, collected in a trial of the OX40 agonist ivuxolimab. These receptors came from an adult with an advanced solid tumor such as melanoma, head and neck, liver or kidney cancer. CDR3s include the opening cysteine and the closing phenylalanine or tryptophan. The D gene is left open where the match is weak. Only some rows state a clone size, as once, few, many or a class for expanded clones.

TRBV7-7	-	TRBJ2-1	-	CASSLGDSPEQFF	TGTGCCAGCAGCCTAGGGGATAGTCCTGAGCAGTTCTTC
TRBV2	-	TRBJ2-6	few	CASSEQSGANVLTF	TGTGCCAGCAGTGAACAGTCTGGGGCCAACGTCCTGACTTTC
TRBV25-1	-	TRBJ1-1	-	CASLRSGNTEAFF	TGTGCCAGTCTAAGATCAGGGAACACTGAAGCTTTCTTT
TRBV19	-	TRBJ2-3	few	CASSFRENIYTQYF	TGTGCCAGTAGTTTTCGGGAGAACATATATACGCAGTATTTT
TRBV7-2	-	TRBJ1-5	-	CASSSGGGNQPQHF	TGTGCCAGCAGCTCCGGGGGAGGCAATCAGCCCCAGCATTTT
TRBV7-9	-	TRBJ2-1	-	CASSLALSDRFF	TGTGCCAGCAGCTTAGCCTTATCCGACCGGTTCTTC
TRBV6-4	-	TRBJ2-3	once	CASSPVGTGKDTQYF	TGTGCCAGCAGCCCGGTGGGTACAGGGAAAGATACGCAGTATTTT
TRBV10-2	TRBD1	TRBJ1-1	-	CASSEPRQGRSTEAFF	TGCGCCAGCAGTGAGCCTAGACAGGGGCGATCCACTGAAGCTTTCTTT
TRBV27	-	TRBJ1-2	-	CASSLRGLAPGAATYNYGYTF	TGTGCCAGCAGTTTAAGAGGTTTAGCCCCTGGGGCCGCGACGTATAACTATGGCTACACCTTC
TRBV18	TRBD2	TRBJ2-1	-	CASSLTSGTNDEQFF	TGTGCCAGCTCACTCACTTCCGGGACTAACGATGAGCAGTTCTTC
TRBV4-2	TRBD1	TRBJ2-3	-	CASSSGTGGTDTQYF	TGTGCCAGCAGCTCCGGGACAGGTGGCACAGATACGCAGTATTTT
TRBV5-5	TRBD1	TRBJ2-4	-	CASSWGQGAENIQYF	TGTGCCAGCAGCTGGGGACAGGGGGCTGAGAACATTCAGTACTTC
TRBV7-3	-	TRBJ1-1	-	CASSRAANTEAFF	TGTGCCAGCAGCCGGGCAGCTAACACTGAAGCTTTCTTT
TRBV7-6	-	TRBJ2-5	-	CASSRPQETQYF	TGTGCCAGCAGCCGCCCTCAAGAGACCCAGTACTTC
TRBV10-3	TRBD2	TRBJ2-5	-	CAIKEEREQETQYF	TGTGCCATCAAGGAGGAGCGGGAGCAAGAGACCCAGTACTTC
TRBV6-6	-	TRBJ2-2	once	CASNLDGPANTGELFF	TGTGCCAGCAATCTCGACGGACCTGCGAACACCGGGGAGCTGTTTTTT
TRBV4-3	-	TRBJ2-3	-	CASSQDQLSTDTQYF	TGCGCCAGCAGCCAAGATCAACTTAGCACAGATACGCAGTATTTT
TRBV27	TRBD2	TRBJ2-1	-	CASSQLGAGGPGVETYNEQFF	TGTGCCAGCAGCCAGCTGGGAGCGGGAGGGCCGGGGGTAGAGACCTACAATGAGCAGTTCTTC
TRBV6-1	-	TRBJ2-7	-	CASRPTTDRREGYF	TGTGCCAGCAGGCCCACAACCGACAGGCGCGAGGGGTACTTC
TRBV10-3	-	TRBJ2-1	-	CAISESVLKGFDEQFF	TGTGCCATCAGTGAGTCGGTCTTAAAAGGGTTCGATGAGCAGTTCTTC
TRBV7-9	TRBD2	TRBJ2-7	-	CASSLRSSGALGEQYF	TGTGCCAGCAGCTTAAGGAGTAGCGGGGCCCTGGGAGAGCAGTACTTC
TRBV19	TRBD2	TRBJ2-7	-	CASSISGRALYEQYF	TGTGCCAGTAGTATTAGCGGGAGGGCCCTCTACGAGCAGTACTTC
TRBV6-5	-	TRBJ1-3	-	CASSLDGTRGNTIYF	TGTGCCAGCAGTCTGGACGGCACGAGGGGAAACACCATATATTTT
TRBV5-1	-	TRBJ2-5	-	CASRGVDYQETQYF	TGCGCCAGCAGGGGGGTGGACTACCAAGAGACCCAGTACTTC
TRBV27	TRBD1	TRBJ1-2	-	CASSSTRGRSDGYTF	TGTGCCAGCAGTTCTACCAGGGGGCGCAGCGATGGCTACACCTTC